Listed below are T cell receptor beta chains from one sample, sequenced in a study of post-analysis software for immune sequencing data. TCRdb independently ran MiXCR on the PCR reads; one entry per CDR3 protein. The table lists hundreds of thousands of distinct CDR3 sequences, around 27% of them singletons. Sequenced: blood. The receptors stem from a girl aged 10 to 17 with multiple sclerosis. The CDR3 runs from the conserved cysteine through the conserved F or W. A D gene is named only where the DNA matches it firmly. Clone size, where shown, is once, few, many, or a class for clones that have expanded.

J,D,size,V,CDR3,DNA
TRBJ1-6,TRBD1,NA,TRBV25-1,CASSATTGEVGNSPLHF,TGTGCCAGCAGTGCCACCACAGGGGAGGTGGGTAATTCACCCCTCCACTTT
TRBJ2-1,TRBD2,NA,TRBV7-2,CASSSRGTSGYNEQFF,TGTGCCAGCAGCTCCCGGGGGACTAGCGGTTACAATGAGCAGTTCTTC
TRBJ1-6,NA,NA,TRBV12-3/TRBV12-4,CAGSLTGRNSPLHF,TGTGCCGGCAGTTTAACGGGGAGGAATTCACCCCTCCACTTT
TRBJ2-2,NA,NA,TRBV6-2/TRBV6-3,CASSIDNTGELFF,TGTGCCAGCAGCATAGATAACACCGGGGAGCTGTTTTTT
TRBJ2-2,NA,NA,TRBV7-7,CASSLEPMNTGELFF,TGTGCTAGCAGCCTAGAACCGATGAACACCGGGGAGCTGTTTTTT
TRBJ2-1,TRBD2,NA,TRBV20-1,CSASGIAGMNEQFF,TGCAGTGCTAGTGGCATAGCGGGAATGAATGAGCAGTTCTTC
TRBJ2-3,TRBD1,NA,TRBV20-1,CSAKDSGGGRTGTDTQYF,TGCAGTGCCAAAGACTCAGGGGGCGGCCGGACGGGCACAGATACGCAGTATTTT
TRBJ1-5,NA,few,TRBV20-1,CSARGSNGSTLTQHF,TGCAGTGCTAGAGGGTCGAACGGCTCGACATTGACCCAGCATTTT
TRBJ2-1,TRBD2,NA,TRBV4-1,CASKSSAGGSNEQFF,TGCGCCAGCAAGTCGTCTGCGGGAGGGAGCAATGAGCAGTTCTTC
TRBJ1-2,NA,NA,TRBV7-8,CASSLGRANGYTF,TGTGCCAGCAGCTTAGGCAGGGCAAATGGCTACACCTTC
TRBJ2-7,NA,NA,TRBV28,CASSPGGWARYEQYF,TGTGCCAGCAGCCCTGGCGGGTGGGCCAGGTACGAGCAGTACTTC
TRBJ2-2,NA,few,TRBV28,CASRQGDLKGTGELFF,TGTGCCAGCAGACAAGGAGACCTAAAGGGGACCGGGGAGCTGTTTTTT
TRBJ2-3,NA,NA,TRBV15,CATSRGREFGTDTQYF,TGTGCCACCAGCAGAGGCAGGGAGTTTGGCACAGATACGCAGTATTTT
TRBJ2-7,NA,NA,TRBV5-1,CASSLGLGNYEQYF,TGCGCCAGCAGCTTGGGTCTCGGAAACTACGAGCAGTACTTC
TRBJ2-5,NA,NA,TRBV18,CASSPNYGETQYF,TGTGCCAGCTCACCTAACTACGGGGAGACCCAGTACTTC
TRBJ2-3,NA,many,TRBV20-1,CSARKDGTLITDTQYF,TGCAGTGCTAGGAAGGATGGGACATTAATTACAGATACGCAGTATTTT
TRBJ1-6,NA,few,TRBV10-3,CAISGSGENSPLHF,TGTGCCATCAGTGGGTCAGGGGAGAACTCACCCCTCCACTTT
TRBJ2-1,TRBD2,few,TRBV7-9,CASSRAGGHDNEQFF,TGTGCCAGCAGCCGAGCGGGAGGCCACGACAATGAGCAGTTCTTC
TRBJ1-2,NA,few,TRBV29-1,CSVEFAQNYGYTF,TGCAGCGTTGAGTTCGCCCAAAACTATGGCTACACCTTC
TRBJ2-3,NA,few,TRBV12-3/TRBV12-4,CASSPDRGGPDTQYF,TGTGCCAGCAGTCCAGACAGGGGAGGGCCAGATACGCAGTATTTT
TRBJ1-2,TRBD1,NA,TRBV10-3,CAIRRQGGSYGYTF,TGTGCCATCAGGAGACAGGGTGGATCCTATGGCTACACCTTC
TRBJ2-1,NA,few,TRBV5-6,CASSLRSRGGYSYNEQFF,TGTGCCAGCAGCTTGCGTAGCAGGGGCGGGTATTCCTACAATGAGCAGTTCTTC
TRBJ1-5,NA,NA,TRBV6-1,CASSEVQGSNQPQHF,TGTGCCAGCAGTGAAGTCCAGGGGAGCAATCAGCCCCAGCATTTT
TRBJ2-5,TRBD1,NA,TRBV5-1,CASSRTGLGETQYF,TGCGCCAGCAGCAGGACAGGCCTCGGGGAGACCCAGTACTTC
TRBJ2-7,NA,NA,TRBV20-1,CSAREQAFSYEQYF,TGCAGTGCTAGAGAACAGGCGTTCTCCTACGAGCAGTACTTC
TRBJ2-3,TRBD2,few,TRBV24-1,CATSDPLPSAGGTDTQYF,TGTGCCACCAGTGACCCGTTGCCTTCTGCGGGAGGCACAGATACGCAGTATTTT